This T cell receptor beta chain came from a study of graft-versus-host responses after intestinal transplantation (dated by TCRdb to about 2021). A note on the overall study: The transplants that recipients got were multivisceral, liver-intestinal, or isolated intestinal. Instead of going to the commercial service, samples from a few later patients were sequenced in-house on an Illumina MiSeq and processed with MiXCR. Donor T cell macrochimerism was defined as a peak of at least 4% donor T cells among recipient peripheral blood mononuclear cells. A cohort of about two dozen intestinal transplant recipients, including one retransplant, was enrolled, and 3 patients lacking pretransplant specimens were excluded. Every recipient was given anti-thymocyte globulin induction, followed by approximately 3 years of maintenance tacrolimus and steroids. Graft-versus-host and host-versus-graft alloreactive T cell clones were tracked in the graft, circulation and bone marrow after intestinal transplantation using bulk TCR-beta CDR3 sequencing. Alloreactive clones were identified by sequencing pre-transplant mixed lymphocyte reaction products and comparing them with unstimulated pre-transplant donor and recipient T cells. Study-level results and caveats: High GvH to HvG T cell clonal ratios were observed in the allografts of patients with donor T cell macrochimerism. The relatively low number and heterogeneity of intestinal transplant patients limited the conclusions. GvH clones turned up in recipient bone marrow, with some appearing earlier in ileal mucosa or blood, a pattern consistent with an intestinal mucosal origin. Early after transplant, peak levels of circulating GvH clones were associated with declines in HvG clones.

The intended sense of this specimen's time point label: cells obtained before transplantation from donor or recipient. CD3+CD4+ and CD3+CD8+ populations were FACS-sorted from unstimulated pre-transplant donor and recipient cells taken from spleen or lymph nodes. To prepare the library, the immunoSEQ multiplex PCR assay was applied. For most patients, genomic DNA was isolated using the Qiagen DNeasy Blood and Tissue Kit and was shipped frozen to Adaptive Biotechnologies for TCR sequencing. For most patients, genomic DNA was subjected to high-throughput TCR-beta CDR3 sequencing by Adaptive Biotechnologies. From the authors' description of their analysis: TCR sequencing data for some 17 patients were retrieved from Adaptive's ImmunoSEQ software; a few other patients were processed with MiXCR and VDJtools. CD4 versus CD8 sorting errors were corrected by removing sequences found in both subsets at a frequency ratio below 5:1. Because the origin of CDR3 nucleotide sequences shared between donor and recipient could not be assigned, those sequences were removed. To count as alloreactive, a clone needed at least 2-fold expansion over unstimulated cells and a minimum CFSE-low frequency of 0.002% (template counts) or 0.001% (read counts). Clones were considered mappable if detected in sequenced pre-transplant spleen, lymph node, or MLR CFSE-low populations of the donor or recipient. The cumulative frequency of alloreactive clones was calculated as a percentage of all sequences, weighted by copy number. TCRdb holds this immuneACCESS table with in-frame rearrangements only. Some clones are missing; in checked studies, unresolved V genes explain under half, and the rest has no known cause. V and J calls and clone size are given by that table; D and trimming were obtained from the DNA. The sample records around 93,000 clones, 90% to 95% of which are singletons. The ten biggest clones cover 5% to 6.5% of the sample.

With regard to this clone: It has no known antigen specificity. No qualities accompany the bases; no much larger clone lies one base away.

After removal of 3 bases from V and 5 bases from J, the junction retains 6 bases not matched to a gene. From the cysteine up to the phenylalanine, the CDR3 has a length of 14 residues. Only CDR3 DNA is held: 42 bases, read in frame from base 1. CDR1 and CDR2 (MDHEN, SYDVKM) derive from the germline V gene. The receptor was derived from a human donor who received an intestinal transplant. The material was unstimulated CD8+ T cells sorted from spleen or lymph node cells, obtained before intestinal transplant. This sequence uses TRBV28 and TRBJ1-1, with 7 middle bases fitting TRBD1. Here is the DNA: TGTGCCAGCAGTTTTTACAGGGGATGGACTGAAGCTTTCTTT. Translated, it gives CASSFYRGWTEAFF.